These T cell receptor beta chains were read from a single sample in a study of cytomegalovirus exposure and HLA in healthy donors. Using immunoSEQ multiplex PCR, the repertoire was profiled, and TCRdb retains in-frame clones only, with some absent. The table shows 45,000 to 70,000 clones, with 70% to 85% occurring only once. The sequenced sample consisted of PBMCs. These receptors came from a man aged 25 to 40 in good health and CMV-seronegative. The conserved cysteine and the conserved F or W are not part of the CDR3 here. The D gene is left open where the match is weak.

ASSQFAVNTEAF	TRBV16	TRBJ1-1	-	12
ASSSVAGGPHEQF	TRBV6-5	TRBJ2-1	TRBD2	13
ASSESKAGTEPQPYGYT	TRBV10-1	TRBJ1-2	TRBD1	17
ASSQVRRGGGTDTQY	TRBV4-1	TRBJ2-3	-	15
ASSLAGVETQY	TRBV5-6	TRBJ2-5	-	11
SVSNRGAYEQY	TRBV29-1	TRBJ2-7	TRBD1	11
ASSIDLWQGAFYGYT	TRBV19	TRBJ1-2	TRBD1	15
ASSTGTGSYEQY	TRBV18	TRBJ2-7	TRBD1	12
AWRRSSGPQH	TRBV30	TRBJ1-5	-	10
AIRITGREGANVLT	TRBV10-3	TRBJ2-6	TRBD2	14
AWNSQGVGTQY	TRBV30	TRBJ2-3	-	11
ASSSGQGANEKLF	TRBV5-8	TRBJ1-4	TRBD1	13
ATSRRSGRADEQF	TRBV15	TRBJ2-1	TRBD2	13
ASSRGQGSYEQY	TRBV5-4	TRBJ2-7	TRBD1	12
ASTQTKGVTNEKLF	TRBV19	TRBJ1-4	-	14
ASSLGQGNEQF	TRBV7-6	TRBJ2-1	TRBD1	11
ASSLATGYGNEQF	TRBV5-1	TRBJ2-1	TRBD1	13
ASSLIRAGDYGYT	TRBV28	TRBJ1-2	-	13
ASSLRVGDRGYNEQF	TRBV5-6	TRBJ2-1	TRBD1	15
ASSLQGAGNTIY	TRBV5-6	TRBJ1-3	TRBD1	12
ASSTGLAENIQY	TRBV7-2	TRBJ2-4	TRBD2	12
ASRLAGGLDTQY	TRBV7-2	TRBJ2-3	TRBD2	12
ASGDSIQETQY	TRBV2	TRBJ2-5	-	11
ASSPGGRNQPQH	TRBV6-5	TRBJ1-5	-	12
ASSSRDNEQF	TRBV7-6	TRBJ2-1	-	10
ASSLGQGSNNEKLF	TRBV5-1	TRBJ1-4	TRBD1	14
ASSLRTGLNTEAF	TRBV5-5	TRBJ1-1	TRBD1	13
ASSFGTGAVYEQY	TRBV27	TRBJ2-7	TRBD1	13
ASRRGGAWLTGELF	TRBV7-2	TRBJ2-2	TRBD2	14
SVEDPGTGSNEQY	TRBV29-1	TRBJ2-7	TRBD1	13
ASSLHGETQH	TRBV7-9	TRBJ1-5	-	10
ASSLRGSSNQPQH	TRBV5-6	TRBJ1-5	-	13
ASSFSGTGGRNQPQH	TRBV28	TRBJ1-5	TRBD1	15
ASSPRTGAGEQY	TRBV6-5	TRBJ2-7	TRBD1	12
ASSFGTGPNQPQH	TRBV19	TRBJ1-5	TRBD1	13
ASSRYPGNQPQH	TRBV7-6	TRBJ1-5	-	12
ASSQDLIRTGELF	TRBV4-3	TRBJ2-2	-	13
ASSTLGLAGVDTGELF	TRBV4-1	TRBJ2-2	TRBD2	16
ASSQGTGNSYEQY	TRBV4-3	TRBJ2-7	TRBD1	13
ASRRDSLNEKLF	TRBV10-2	TRBJ1-4	TRBD1	12
SVEWQADTEAF	TRBV29-1	TRBJ1-1	-	11
ASSPWGVSYNEQF	TRBV19	TRBJ2-1	-	13
ASSGQGYNQPQH	TRBV6-1	TRBJ1-5	TRBD1	12
AWSVSVRVNEQF	TRBV30	TRBJ2-1	-	12
ASSLTNQPQH	TRBV5-8	TRBJ1-5	-	10
ASSTPGGGERDTQY	TRBV9	TRBJ2-3	TRBD2	14
ASSVGQGIQPQH	TRBV9	TRBJ1-5	-	12
ASSSEGGIEAF	TRBV7-2	TRBJ1-1	-	11
ASSYYFTPTSGRARGEQF	TRBV5-1	TRBJ2-1	TRBD2	18
ASSVTLGGTEAF	TRBV7-2	TRBJ1-1	-	12
ASSAGTGQF	TRBV7-8	TRBJ2-1	-	9
ASSQDMTGGPLGEQF	TRBV4-1	TRBJ2-1	TRBD2	15
ASRGTGTMYEKLF	TRBV2	TRBJ1-4	TRBD1	13
ASSSRLNTEAF	TRBV7-8	TRBJ1-1	-	11
ASSLYIAGGHNEQF	TRBV28	TRBJ2-1	TRBD2	14